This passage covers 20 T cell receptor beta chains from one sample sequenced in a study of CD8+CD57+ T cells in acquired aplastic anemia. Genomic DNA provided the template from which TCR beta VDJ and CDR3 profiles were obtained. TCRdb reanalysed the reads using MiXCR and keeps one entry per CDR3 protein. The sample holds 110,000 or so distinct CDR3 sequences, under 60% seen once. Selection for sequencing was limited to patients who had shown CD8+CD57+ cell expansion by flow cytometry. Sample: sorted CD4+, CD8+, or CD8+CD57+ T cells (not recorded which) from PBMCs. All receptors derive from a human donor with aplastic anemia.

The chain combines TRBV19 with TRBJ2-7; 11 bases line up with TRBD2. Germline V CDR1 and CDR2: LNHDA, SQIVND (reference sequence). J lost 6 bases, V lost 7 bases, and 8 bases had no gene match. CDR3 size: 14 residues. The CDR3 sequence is CASKVTSGVGEQYF. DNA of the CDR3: TGTGCCAGTAAGGTGACTAGCGGGGTTGGCGAGCAGTACTTC.

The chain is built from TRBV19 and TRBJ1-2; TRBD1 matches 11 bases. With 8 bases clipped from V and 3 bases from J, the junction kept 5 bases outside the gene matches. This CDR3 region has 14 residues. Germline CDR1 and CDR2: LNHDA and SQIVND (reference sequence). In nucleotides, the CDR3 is TGTGCCAGTTCACCGGACAGGGGGCACTATGGCTACACCTTC. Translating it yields CASSPDRGHYGYTF.

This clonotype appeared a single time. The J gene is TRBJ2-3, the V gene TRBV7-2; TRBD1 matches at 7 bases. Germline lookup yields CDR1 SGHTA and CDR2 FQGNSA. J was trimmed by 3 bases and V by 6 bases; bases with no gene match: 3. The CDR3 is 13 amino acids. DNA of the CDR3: TGTGCCAGCAGTCCGACAGGGACAGATACGCAGTATTTT. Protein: CASSPTGTDTQYF.

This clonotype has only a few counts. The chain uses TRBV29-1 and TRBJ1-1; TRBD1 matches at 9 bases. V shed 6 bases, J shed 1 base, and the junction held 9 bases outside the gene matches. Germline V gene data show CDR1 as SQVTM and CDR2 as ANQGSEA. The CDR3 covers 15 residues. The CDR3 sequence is CSVLIGTGRNTEAFF. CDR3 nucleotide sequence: TGCAGCGTCCTCATCGGGACAGGGCGGAACACTGAAGCTTTCTTT.

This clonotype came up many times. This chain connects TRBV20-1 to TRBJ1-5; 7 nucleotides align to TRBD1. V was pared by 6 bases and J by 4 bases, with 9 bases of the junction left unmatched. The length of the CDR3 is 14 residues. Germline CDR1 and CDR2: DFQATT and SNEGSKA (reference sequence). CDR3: CSAPARGQNQPQHF. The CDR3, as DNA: TGCAGTGCGCCTGCCAGGGGACAGAATCAGCCCCAGCATTTT.

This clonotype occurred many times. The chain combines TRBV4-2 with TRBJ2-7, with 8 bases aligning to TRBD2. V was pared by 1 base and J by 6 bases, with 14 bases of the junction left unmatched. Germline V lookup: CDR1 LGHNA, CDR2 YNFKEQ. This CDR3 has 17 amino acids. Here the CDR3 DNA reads TGTGCCAGCAGCCAAGGCGCGGGTCCGGGAGGGCCGGTCGAGCAGTACTTC. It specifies CASSQGAGPGGPVEQYF.

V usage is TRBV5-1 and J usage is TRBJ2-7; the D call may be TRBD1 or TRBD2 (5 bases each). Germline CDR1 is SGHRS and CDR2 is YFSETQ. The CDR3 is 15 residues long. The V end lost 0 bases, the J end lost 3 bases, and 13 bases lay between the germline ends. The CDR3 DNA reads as TGCGCCAGCAGCTTGGATGGGACGGCATTCTACGAGCAGTACTTC. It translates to CASSLDGTAFYEQYF.

The CDR3: CASSQNPAYYEQYF. DNA for the CDR3: TGTGCCAGCAGCCAGAACCCAGCTTACTACGAGCAGTACTTC. The chain links TRBV5-8 to TRBJ2-7; D call uncertain. The CDR3 totals 14 residues. Germline V gives CDR1 SGHTS, CDR2 YDEGEE. Trimming left V 4 bases short and J 3 bases short, with 14 bases between.

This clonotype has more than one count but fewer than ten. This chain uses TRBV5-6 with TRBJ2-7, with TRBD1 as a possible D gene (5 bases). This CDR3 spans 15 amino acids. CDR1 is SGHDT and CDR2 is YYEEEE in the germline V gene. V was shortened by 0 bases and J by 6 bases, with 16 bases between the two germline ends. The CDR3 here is CASSLVSARQLEQYF. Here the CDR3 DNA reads TGTGCCAGCAGCTTGGTGTCCGCTCGACAGCTCGAGCAGTACTTC.

The CDR3 nucleotides are TGTGCCACTTGTCGACAGGTGCCCAATTCACCCCTCCACTTT. Translating gives CATCRQVPNSPLHF. V gene TRBV10-3 combines with J gene TRBJ1-6; maybe TRBD1 (6 bases). CDR1 ENHRY and CDR2 SYGVKD come from the germline V gene. V was trimmed by 10 bases and J by 7 bases, leaving 17 bases between them. The CDR3 runs 14 residues.

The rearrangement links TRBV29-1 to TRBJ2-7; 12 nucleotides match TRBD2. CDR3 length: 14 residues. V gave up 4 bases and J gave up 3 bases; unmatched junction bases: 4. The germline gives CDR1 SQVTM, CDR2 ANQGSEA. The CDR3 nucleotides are TGCAGCGTTGCCCGGACTAGCGGGGACTACGAGCAGTACTTC. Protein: CSVARTSGDYEQYF.

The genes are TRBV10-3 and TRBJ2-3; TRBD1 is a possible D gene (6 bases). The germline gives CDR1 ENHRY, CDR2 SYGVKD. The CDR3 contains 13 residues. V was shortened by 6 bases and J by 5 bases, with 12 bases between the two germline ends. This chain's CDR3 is CAIRDSRGDTQYF. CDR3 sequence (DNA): TGTGCCATCAGGGACAGCCGGGGAGATACGCAGTATTTT.

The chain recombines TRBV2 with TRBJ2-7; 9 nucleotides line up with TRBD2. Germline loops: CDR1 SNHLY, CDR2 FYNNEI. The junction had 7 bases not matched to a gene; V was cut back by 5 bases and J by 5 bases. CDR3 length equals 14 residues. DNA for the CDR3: TGTGCCAGCAGTTTTGAGCGGGGGGAGAACGAGCAGTACTTC. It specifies CASSFERGENEQYF.

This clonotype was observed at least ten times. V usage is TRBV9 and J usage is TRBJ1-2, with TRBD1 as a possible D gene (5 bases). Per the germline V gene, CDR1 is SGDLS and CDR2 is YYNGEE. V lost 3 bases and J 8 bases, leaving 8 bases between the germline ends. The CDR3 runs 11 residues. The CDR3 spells CASSAQGGYTF. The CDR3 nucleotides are TGTGCCAGCAGCGCTCAGGGAGGCTACACCTTC.

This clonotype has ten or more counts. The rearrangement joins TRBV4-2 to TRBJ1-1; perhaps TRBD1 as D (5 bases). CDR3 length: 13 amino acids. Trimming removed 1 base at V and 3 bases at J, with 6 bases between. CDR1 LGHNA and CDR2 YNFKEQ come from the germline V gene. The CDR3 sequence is CASSQAGHTEAFF. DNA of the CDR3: TGTGCCAGCAGCCAAGCGGGGCACACTGAAGCTTTCTTT.

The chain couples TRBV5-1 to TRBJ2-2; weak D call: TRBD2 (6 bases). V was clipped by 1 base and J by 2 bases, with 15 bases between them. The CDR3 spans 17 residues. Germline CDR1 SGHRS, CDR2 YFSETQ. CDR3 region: CASSLQGLGLNTGELFF. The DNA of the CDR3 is TGCGCCAGCAGCTTGCAGGGTTTAGGACTAAACACCGGGGAGCTGTTTTTT.

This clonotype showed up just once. CDR3 coding DNA: TGTGCCACCAGTGATCCACCGACAGGGGGATACTATGGCTACACCTTC. This encodes CATSDPPTGGYYGYTF. The chain joins TRBV24-1 to TRBJ1-2; 9 bases are a match to TRBD1. The germline V gene encodes CDR1 KGHDR and CDR2 SFDVKD. The CDR3 loop spans 16 amino acids. The junction had 7 bases not matched to a gene; V was cut back by 3 bases and J by 3 bases.

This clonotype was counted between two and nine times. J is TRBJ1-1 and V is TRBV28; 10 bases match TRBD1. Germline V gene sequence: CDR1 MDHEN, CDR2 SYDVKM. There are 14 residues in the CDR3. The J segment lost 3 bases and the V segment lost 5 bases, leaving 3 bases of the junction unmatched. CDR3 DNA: TGTGCCAGCAGTCTAGGACAGGGGGACACTGAAGCTTTCTTT. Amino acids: CASSLGQGDTEAFF.

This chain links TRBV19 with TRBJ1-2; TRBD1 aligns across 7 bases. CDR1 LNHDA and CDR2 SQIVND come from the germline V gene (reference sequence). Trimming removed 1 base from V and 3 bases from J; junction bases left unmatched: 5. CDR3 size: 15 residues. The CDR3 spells CASSIATGTDYGYTF. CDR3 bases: TGTGCCAGTAGTATAGCGACAGGGACGGACTATGGCTACACCTTC. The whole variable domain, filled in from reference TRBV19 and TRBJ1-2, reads DGGITQSPKYLFRKEGQNVTLSCEQNLNHDAMYWYRQDPGQGLRLIYYSQIVNDFQKGDIAEGYSVSREKKESFPLTVTSAQKNPTAFYLCASSIATGTDYGYTFGSGTRLTVV.

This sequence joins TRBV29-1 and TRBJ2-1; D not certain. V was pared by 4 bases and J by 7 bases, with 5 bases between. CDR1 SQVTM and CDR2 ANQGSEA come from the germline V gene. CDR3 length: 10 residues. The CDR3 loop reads CSVVENEQFF. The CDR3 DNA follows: TGCAGCGTTGTAGAGAATGAGCAGTTCTTC.